This T cell receptor (beta chain) was recorded in a study of blood T cell repertoires in COVID-19. Study in general: The cDNA or gDNA used as material had been derived from T cells, B-cell-depleted T cells, or PBMCs.

Measured with immunoSEQ multiplex PCR; TCRdb has only the in-frame clones, and not every one. In the table there are more than 450,000 clones, about nine tenths of which are singletons. The sequenced sample was PBMCs or T cells enriched from blood (not recorded which). The receptor was derived from a young woman who had recovered from COVID-19.

CDR3 residues: CASRIEAFF. In DNA, the CDR3 is TGTGCCAGCAGAATAGAAGCTTTCTTT. This sequence joins TRBV7-9 and TRBJ1-1; D remains ambiguous. With 6 bases removed from V and 8 bases from J, the gap between germline ends came to 4 bases. Germline CDR1 reads SEHNR; CDR2 reads FQNEAQ (reference sequence). The length of the CDR3 is 9 residues.